This T cell receptor beta chain is from a study of T-cell reconstitution after alpha-beta-depleted transplantation in children. The CDR3 sequence is 16 residues long. The V and J ends lost 3 bases and 4 bases, in that order; junction bases with no gene match: 8. CDR1 is KGHSH, CDR2 LQKENI, per germline. Study-wide results and caveats: By one year post-transplant, T-cell counts and diversity largely arose from T cells that were newly produced. About two months after transplant, alpha-beta T cells reportedly came from several hundred expanded graft clones. From surviving recipient T cells and thymic progenitors came the high day-60 TCRbeta diversity observed in some patients.

This clonotype counts as medium-sized. Its cognate antigen is unknown. The TCRbeta library was prepared with unique molecular identifiers. TCRdb reanalysed the PCR reads using MiXCR and keeps one entry per CDR3 protein. The data contain about 6,200 distinct CDR3 sequences, roughly 14% of them seen just once; the ten biggest clones take up around 5.9%. The source material was PBMCs, sampled before TCRalphabeta/CD19-depleted stem cell transplant. This clonotype was sampled from a boy aged 10-17 years with acute lymphoblastic leukemia, due to receive a stem cell transplant. The chain has TRBV18 and TRBJ2-5, with TRBD2 matching over 10 bases. CDR3 region: CASSPRAGGLRETQYF. DNA of the CDR3: TGTGCCAGCTCACCTCGAGCGGGGGGGCTTCGAGAGACCCAGTACTTC.